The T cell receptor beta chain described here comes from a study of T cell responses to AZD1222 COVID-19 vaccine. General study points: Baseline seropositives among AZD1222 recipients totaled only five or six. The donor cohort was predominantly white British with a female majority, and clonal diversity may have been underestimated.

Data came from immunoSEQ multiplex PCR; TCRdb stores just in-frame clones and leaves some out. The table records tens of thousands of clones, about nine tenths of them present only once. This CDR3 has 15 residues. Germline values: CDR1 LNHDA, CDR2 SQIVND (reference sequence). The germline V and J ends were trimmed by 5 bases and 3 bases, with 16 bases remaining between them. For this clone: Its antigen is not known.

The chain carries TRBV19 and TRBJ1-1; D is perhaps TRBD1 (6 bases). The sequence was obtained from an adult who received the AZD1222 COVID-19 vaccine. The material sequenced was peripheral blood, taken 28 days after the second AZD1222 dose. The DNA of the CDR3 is TGTGCCAGTAGTCCTCCGGACGGACAGTACACTGAAGCTTTCTTT. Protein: CASSPPDGQYTEAFF.